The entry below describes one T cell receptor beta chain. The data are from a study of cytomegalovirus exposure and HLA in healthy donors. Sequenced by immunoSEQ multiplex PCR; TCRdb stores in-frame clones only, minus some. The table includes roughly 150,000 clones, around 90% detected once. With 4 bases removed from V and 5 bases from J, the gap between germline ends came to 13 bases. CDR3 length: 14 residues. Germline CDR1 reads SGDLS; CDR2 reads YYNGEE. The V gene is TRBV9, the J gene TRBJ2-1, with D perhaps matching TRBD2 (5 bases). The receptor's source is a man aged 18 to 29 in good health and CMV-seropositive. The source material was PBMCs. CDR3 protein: CASSPYSRDNEQFF. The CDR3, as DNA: TGTGCCAGCAGCCCCTACTCGCGGGACAATGAGCAGTTCTTC.